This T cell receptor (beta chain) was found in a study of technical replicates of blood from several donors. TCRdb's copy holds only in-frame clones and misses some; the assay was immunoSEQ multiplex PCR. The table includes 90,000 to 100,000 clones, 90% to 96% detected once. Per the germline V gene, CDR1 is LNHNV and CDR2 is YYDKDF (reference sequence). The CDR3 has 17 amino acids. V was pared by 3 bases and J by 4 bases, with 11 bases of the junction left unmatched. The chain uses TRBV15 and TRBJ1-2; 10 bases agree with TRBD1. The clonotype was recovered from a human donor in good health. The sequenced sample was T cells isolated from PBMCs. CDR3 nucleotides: TGTGCCACCAGCAGGATCGGGACAGGGGTCTTTGGCTATGGCTACACCTTC. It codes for CATSRIGTGVFGYGYTF.